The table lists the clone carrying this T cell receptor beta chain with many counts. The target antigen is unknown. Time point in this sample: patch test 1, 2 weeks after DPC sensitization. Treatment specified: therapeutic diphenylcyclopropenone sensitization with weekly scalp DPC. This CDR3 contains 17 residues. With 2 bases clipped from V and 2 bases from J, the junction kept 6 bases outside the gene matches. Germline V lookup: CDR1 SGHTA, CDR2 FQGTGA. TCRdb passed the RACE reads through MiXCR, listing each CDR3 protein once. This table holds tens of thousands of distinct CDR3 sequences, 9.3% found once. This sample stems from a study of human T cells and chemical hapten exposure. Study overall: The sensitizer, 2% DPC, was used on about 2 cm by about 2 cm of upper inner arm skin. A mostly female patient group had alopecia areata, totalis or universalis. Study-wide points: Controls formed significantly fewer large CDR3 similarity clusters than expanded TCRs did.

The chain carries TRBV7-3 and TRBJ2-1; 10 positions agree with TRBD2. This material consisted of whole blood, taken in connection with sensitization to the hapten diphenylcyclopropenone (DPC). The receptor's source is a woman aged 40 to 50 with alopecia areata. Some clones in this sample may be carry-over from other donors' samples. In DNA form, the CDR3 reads TGTGCCAGCAGCTTACAAAGCGGGGGGGCCGCCTACAATGAGCAGTTCTTC. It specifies CASSLQSGGAAYNEQFF. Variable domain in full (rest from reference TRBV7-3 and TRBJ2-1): GAGVSQTPSNKVTEKGKYVELRCDPISGHTALYWYRQSLGQGPEFLIYFQGTGAADDSGLPNDRFFAVRPEGSVSTLKIQRTERGDSAVYLCASSLQSGGAAYNEQFFGPGTRLTVL.